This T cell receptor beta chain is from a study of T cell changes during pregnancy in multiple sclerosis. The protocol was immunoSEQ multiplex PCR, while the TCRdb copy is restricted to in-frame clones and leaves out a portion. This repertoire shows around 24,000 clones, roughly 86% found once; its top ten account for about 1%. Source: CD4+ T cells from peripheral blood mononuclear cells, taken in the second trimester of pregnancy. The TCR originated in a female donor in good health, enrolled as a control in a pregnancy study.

The CDR3 DNA sequence: TGTGCCAGCATACAAAGGGGGATAACTGAAGCTTTCTTT. This codes for CASIQRGITEAFF. The chain links TRBV28 to TRBJ1-1, with D tentatively TRBD1 (6 bases). Germline values: CDR1 MDHEN, CDR2 SYDVKM. The CDR3 contains 13 residues. Trimming took off 7 bases at V and 5 bases at J, with 14 bases between the two ends.